Here is one TCR beta chain with its context. Antigen: not known. The primer mix had 60 Vbeta and 13 Jbeta primers. The table came from immunoSEQ multiplex PCR; TCRdb's copy has only in-frame clones and leaves some out. The sample has over 110,000 clones, around 79% seen once; the top ten hold about 0.91%. The entry originates in a study of cytomegalovirus exposure and HLA in healthy donors. Study-wide results and limits: Investigators reported approximately 170 TCR beta chains as tied to cytomegalovirus. Association of 16,951 TCR beta sequences with HLA alleles was found at 0.05 false discovery rate in a later analysis. Association of a missense DCLRE1C variant with TCR beta V- and J-gene trimming was reported in a later analysis.

Specimen: PBMCs. The source of this sequence is a man aged 18 to 29 in good health and CMV-seronegative.

CDR3 nucleotides: TGTGCCAGCACCCGCGGGGAATTCGGTCACGAGCAGTACTTC. Protein: CASTRGEFGHEQYF. V is TRBV7-2 and J is TRBJ2-7, with D perhaps matching TRBD2 (6 bases). This CDR3 contains 14 residues. V was cut by 7 bases and J by 5 bases, with 18 bases left in between. CDR1 is SGHTA, CDR2 FQGNSA, per germline. Using reference TRBV7-2 and TRBJ2-7 for the parts outside the CDR3, the full variable domain is GAGVSQSPSNKVTEKGKDVELRCDPISGHTALYWYRQSLGQGLEFLIYFQGNSAPDKSGLPSDRFSAERTGGSVSTLTIQRTQQEDSAVYLCASTRGEFGHEQYFGPGTRLTVT.